A selection of T cell receptor beta chains follows, all from one sample in a study of blood T cells in healthy people across ages. TCRdb used MiXCR to reprocess the 5' RACE reads, holding one entry per CDR3 protein. The sample shows some 710,000 distinct CDR3 sequences, roughly 46% of them seen only once. The sequencing sample was made of blood. These receptor sequences come from a man at least 80 years old in good health. CDR3s leave out the opening cysteine and the closing phenylalanine or tryptophan. A D gene is named only where the DNA matches it firmly. Size tells how often a clone was seen (once, few, many) or the class of an expanded clone, and some rows leave it out.

>once|13|TRBV9|.|TRBJ2-6
ASSTRTLSANVLT
>few|15|TRBV4-2|TRBD1|TRBJ2-3
ASSQDTGQGATDTQY
>few|12|TRBV29-1|TRBD2|TRBJ2-1
SVALAGGWNEQF
>.|14|TRBV7-2|.|TRBJ1-4
ASSLAVGIGEEKLF
>.|14|TRBV13|.|TRBJ2-7
ASSLGPRDRGYEQY
>.|12|TRBV11-2|.|TRBJ1-1
ASSLTQGTSEAF
>many|11|TRBV18|.|TRBJ1-2
ASSPDRNYGYT
>few|13|TRBV12-3/TRBV12-4|TRBD2|TRBJ2-1
ASSWGLAADNEQF
>.|11|TRBV29-1|.|TRBJ2-7
SGRVAASGEQY
>.|13|TRBV27|TRBD2|TRBJ2-3
ASARPAGGTDTQY
>few|11|TRBV29-1|TRBD1|TRBJ1-5
SVRQGSGQPQH
>.|10|TRBV2|.|TRBJ2-4
ASNLAKSIQY
>.|13|TRBV9|TRBD2|TRBJ2-7
ASSVVGTNSYEQY
>few|12|TRBV27|.|TRBJ1-1
ASSWTPGTKEAF
>.|12|TRBV7-6|.|TRBJ2-2
ASSLKGNAGELF
>.|11|TRBV28|.|TRBJ1-5
ASSLGLVQPQH
>.|11|TRBV7-2|.|TRBJ2-1
ASSFMTKSEQF
>.|14|TRBV20-1|.|TRBJ1-5
SATLGRGVGNQPQH
>.|12|TRBV20-1|TRBD1|TRBJ2-1
STRWTGAYNEQF